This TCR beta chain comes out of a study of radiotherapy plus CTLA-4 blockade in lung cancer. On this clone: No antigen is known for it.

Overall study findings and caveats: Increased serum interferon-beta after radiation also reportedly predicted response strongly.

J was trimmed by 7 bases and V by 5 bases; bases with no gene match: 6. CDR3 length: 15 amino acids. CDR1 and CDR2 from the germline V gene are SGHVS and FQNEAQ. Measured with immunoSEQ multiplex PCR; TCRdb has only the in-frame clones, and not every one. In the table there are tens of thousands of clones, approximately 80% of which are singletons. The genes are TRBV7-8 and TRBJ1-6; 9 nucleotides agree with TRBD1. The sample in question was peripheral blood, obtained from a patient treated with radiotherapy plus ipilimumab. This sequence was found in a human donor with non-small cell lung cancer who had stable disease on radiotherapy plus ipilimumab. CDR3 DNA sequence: TGTGCCAGCAGCCCGCACGGGACAGGGAATTCACCCCTCCACTTT. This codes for CASSPHGTGNSPLHF.